The 5 T cell receptor beta chains in this list originate from one sample, sequenced in a study of shared clonotypes between healthy human individuals. The data were produced by immunoSEQ multiplex PCR, yet TCRdb's version contains in-frame clones alone and is incomplete. This sample carries millions of clones, about 95% of them seen once, and the ten largest clones take about 1.1%. Naive CD8 cells were CD45RO-negative, positively selected for CCR7, excluding terminally differentiated effector memory CD45RA+ cells. Sequencing used naive CD8+ T cells sorted from blood. The receptors come from a man younger than 35 in good health.

The chain links TRBV10-3 to TRBJ2-5, with D perhaps matching TRBD2 (7 bases). The V and J ends lost 2 bases and 4 bases respectively, with 14 bases between them. This CDR3 is built from 15 residues. Germline lookup yields CDR1 ENHRY and CDR2 SYGVKD. This chain's CDR3 is CAISELRGGGETQYF. The DNA of the CDR3 is TGTGCCATCAGTGAGCTAAGGGGGGGAGGAGAGACCCAGTACTTC.

On this clone itself: Other DNA sequences in this specimen translate into the identical CDR3. The chain couples TRBV28 to TRBJ1-5; D uncertain. The germline V gene encodes CDR1 MDHEN and CDR2 SYDVKM. Trimming pared 5 bases from V and 2 bases from J, leaving 7 bases between. CDR3 size: 13 residues. DNA for the CDR3: TGTGCCAGCAGTCTTCAGGGCAATCAGCCCCAGCATTTT. Translated: CASSLQGNQPQHF.

The V call is TRBV30, the J call TRBJ2-2; the match to TRBD2 covers 11 bases. V shed 2 bases and J 1 base; nucleotides not matched to a gene: 9. The CDR3 runs 18 residues. The germline CDR1 and CDR2 sequences are GTSNPN and SVGIG (reference sequence). The CDR3 protein is CAWSLILTSGENTGELFF. The CDR3 DNA reads TGTGCCTGGAGTCTCATTCTGACTAGCGGGGAGAACACCGGGGAGCTGTTTTTT.

The rearrangement uses TRBV11-2 and TRBJ2-7; 10 positions match TRBD2. J gave up 3 bases and V 2 bases, and 10 bases lay outside the gene matches. The CDR3 extends over 17 amino acids. Germline V gives CDR1 SGHAT, CDR2 FQNNGV. In DNA, the CDR3 is TGTGCCAGCAGCTTATTCCGAGCGGGGGGGCATATCTACGAGCAGTACTTC. Its protein is CASSLFRAGGHIYEQYF. Combining the CDR3 with reference TRBV11-2 and TRBJ2-7 gives the whole variable domain EAGVAQSPRYKIIEKRQSVAFWCNPISGHATLYWYQQILGQGPKLLIQFQNNGVVDDSQLPKDRFSAERLKGVDSTLKIQPAKLEDSAVYLCASSLFRAGGHIYEQYFGPGTRLTVT.

The V call is TRBV7-9, the J call TRBJ2-7, with D perhaps assigned TRBD1 or TRBD2 (5 bases each). The germline V gene encodes CDR1 SEHNR and CDR2 FQNEAQ (reference sequence). The CDR3 length is 15 residues. V was cut by 7 bases and J by 0 bases, with 16 bases left in between. CDR3 sequence (DNA): TGTGCCAGCATGACCTCCCGGGACGGCTCCTACGAGCAGTACTTC. Residues: CASMTSRDGSYEQYF.